This TCR beta chain originates from a study of post-analysis software for immune sequencing data. Study results and caveats: Versus controls, multiple sclerosis patients showed significantly lower diversity (normalized Chao1). TRBV5-6, TRBV5-1 and TRBV20-1 were among about 5 TRBV segments more frequent in patients than controls.

About this clonotype: Its antigen is as yet unknown.

Researchers reported that TCR beta cDNA libraries carried unique molecular identifiers. TCRdb re-called the PCR reads with MiXCR, one entry per CDR3 protein. The sample gives hundreds of thousands of distinct CDR3 sequences, roughly 50% of which show up once; around 4.5% is in the top ten. Trimming removed 7 bases from V and 3 bases from J, with 10 bases in between. Germline V gene data show CDR1 as SGHRS and CDR2 as YFSETQ. The CDR3 runs 12 residues. V is TRBV5-1 and J is TRBJ2-5; unclear D gene. The sequenced sample consisted of blood. This receptor was obtained from a girl under 18 with multiple sclerosis. This chain's CDR3 is CASGWTEETQYF. DNA for the CDR3: TGCGCCAGCGGCTGGACCGAAGAGACCCAGTACTTC.